A single sample is the source of the 6 T cell receptor beta chains below, sequenced in a study of blood T cell repertoires in COVID-19. Clones were read by immunoSEQ multiplex PCR, and TCRdb kept only the in-frame ones, dropping some. Of tens of thousands of clones listed, about nine tenths are singletons. The source material was peripheral blood. All receptors derive from a man in his sixties with COVID-19, enrolled during active disease.

The chain is built from TRBV30 and TRBJ1-6, with D maybe TRBD1 (6 bases). Trimming cost V 2 bases and J 5 bases, with 13 bases left between them. The CDR3 covers 15 residues. The germline V gene has CDR1 GTSNPN and CDR2 SVGIG (reference sequence). This chain's CDR3 is CAWSRGQRNNSPLHF. CDR3 sequence (DNA): TGTGCCTGGAGTAGAGGACAGCGAAATAATTCACCCCTCCACTTT.

This chain uses TRBV7-3 with TRBJ2-2; 7 positions match TRBD2. The CDR3 sequence is 15 residues long. Germline assignment: CDR1 SGHTA and CDR2 FQGTGA. V shed 5 bases and J 4 bases; nucleotides not matched to a gene: 7. As DNA, the CDR3 is TGTGCCAGCAGCCGGGGGGTACTGGGCACCGGGGAGCTGTTTTTT. Its protein product is CASSRGVLGTGELFF.

The chain employs TRBV7-3 and TRBJ2-5; 8 nucleotides line up with TRBD2. After removal of 1 base from V and 4 bases from J, the junction contained 11 bases not matched to a gene. The CDR3 has 17 residues. Germline V CDR1 and CDR2: SGHTA, FQGTGA. CDR3 sequence (DNA): TGTGCCAGCAGCTTAAACTATCCTCAGCGGGAGTCAGAGACCCAGTACTTC. Translating gives CASSLNYPQRESETQYF.

The CDR3 spells CASSLDPGTGDVLGEQFF. CDR3 DNA sequence: TGTGCCAGCAGCCTAGACCCCGGGACTGGCGACGTCCTGGGTGAGCAGTTCTTC. This chain connects TRBV7-9 to TRBJ2-1; the D gene is possibly TRBD2 (6 bases). The CDR3 sequence is 18 residues long. Germline V gives CDR1 SEHNR, CDR2 FQNEAQ (reference sequence). Between the trimmed V and J ends, which lost 5 bases and 9 bases, there was a span of 29 bases.

The J gene is TRBJ1-1, the V gene TRBV11-1, with 8 bases that match TRBD1. This CDR3 has 13 residues. Germline V gene lookup returns CDR1 SGHAT and CDR2 FQDESV (reference sequence). The V and J ends lost 3 bases and 11 bases, in that order; junction bases with no gene match: 8. For the CDR3, the DNA is TGTGCCAGCAGCTTTGGGACAGGATGGGAGGCTTTCTTT. It yields the protein CASSFGTGWEAFF.

V usage is TRBV6-5 and J usage is TRBJ2-7; TRBD1 aligns across 7 bases. The ends lost 7 bases at V and 3 bases at J; junction bases unmatched: 6. Per the germline V gene, CDR1 is MNHEY and CDR2 is SVGAGI. The CDR3 spans 13 residues. Here the CDR3 reads CASTKGQIYEQYF. The CDR3 DNA sequence: TGTGCCAGCACCAAGGGACAGATCTACGAGCAGTACTTC.